This paragraph reports one T cell receptor beta chain. As yet, its antigen is unknown. This sample is part of a study of graft-versus-host responses after intestinal transplantation. Germline V gives CDR1 MGHRA, CDR2 YSYEKL. The V end was cut by 2 bases, the J end by 5 bases, with 6 bases between. This CDR3 comprises 13 residues. Profiled with immunoSEQ multiplex PCR; TCRdb holds only in-frame clones, not every one. The sample has tens of thousands of clones; around 83% are singletons. The rearrangement links TRBV4-1 to TRBJ2-2; D may be TRBD1 (6 bases). Sequencing used unstimulated CD8+ T cells sorted from spleen or lymph node cells, obtained before intestinal transplant. The sequence came from a human donor who received an intestinal transplant. The DNA of the CDR3 is TGCGCCAGCAGCCAACAGGGGACCGGGGAGCTGTTTTTT. Its protein product is CASSQQGTGELFF.